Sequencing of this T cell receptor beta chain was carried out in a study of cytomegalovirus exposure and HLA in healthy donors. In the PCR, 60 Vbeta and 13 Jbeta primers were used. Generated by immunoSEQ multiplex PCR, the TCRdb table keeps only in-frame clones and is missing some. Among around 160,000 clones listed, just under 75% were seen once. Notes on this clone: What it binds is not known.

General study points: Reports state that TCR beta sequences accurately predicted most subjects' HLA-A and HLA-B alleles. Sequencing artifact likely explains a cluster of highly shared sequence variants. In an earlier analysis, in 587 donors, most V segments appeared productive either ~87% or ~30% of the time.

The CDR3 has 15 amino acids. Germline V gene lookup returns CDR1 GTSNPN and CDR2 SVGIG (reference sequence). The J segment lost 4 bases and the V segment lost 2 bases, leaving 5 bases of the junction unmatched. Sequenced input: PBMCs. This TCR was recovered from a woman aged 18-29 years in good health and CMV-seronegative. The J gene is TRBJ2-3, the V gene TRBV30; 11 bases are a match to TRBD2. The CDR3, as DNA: TGTGCCTGGAGTTTAGCGGGAGGGCCGTCAGATACGCAGTATTTT. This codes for CAWSLAGGPSDTQYF.